This T cell receptor (beta chain) was observed in a study of cytomegalovirus exposure and HLA in healthy donors. Germline lookup yields CDR1 SGHVS and CDR2 FQNEAQ. V shed 5 bases and J 2 bases; nucleotides not matched to a gene: 7. The CDR3 extends over 16 amino acids. The PCR contained 60 Vbeta and 13 Jbeta primers. In the study's own analysis: Approximately 87 million unique TCR beta chains, roughly 10 million shared, were counted in a later analysis. This table comes from immunoSEQ multiplex PCR, and its TCRdb copy is limited to in-frame clones, with some not included. V and J calls and clone size come straight from that table; D and trimming were deduced from the DNA. The table records over 150,000 clones, approximately 82% of them present only once. Study-level findings and limits: Across all donors, roughly uniform sequencing depth was an assumption of the presence/absence analyses. For TCR beta chains, V- and J-gene trimming was later linked to a missense DCLRE1C variant. The study carried out a later analysis of TCR beta sequences. It associated some 15,000 of them with specific HLA alleles at a false discovery rate of 0.05.

With regard to this clone: Its target is unknown.

The V and J genes are TRBV7-8 and TRBJ2-4, with 9 nucleotides matching TRBD1. Sequencing was performed on PBMCs. The sequence derives from a male donor in good health and CMV-seronegative. The CDR3 DNA sequence: TGTGCCAGCAGCACCGAATACAGGGGGCCCAAAAACATTCAGTACTTC. It encodes CASSTEYRGPKNIQYF.